The 22 T cell receptor beta chains in this list originate from one sample, sequenced in a study of T cell changes during pregnancy in multiple sclerosis. Some clones are missing from TCRdb's copy, which holds only in-frame ones; the method was immunoSEQ multiplex PCR. The sample contains tens of thousands of clones, approximately 89% of which appear only once. The sample was peripheral blood, taken after pregnancy. The receptors were sampled from a female donor in good health, enrolled as a control in a pregnancy study.

CDR3 sequence reads: CASSLAQWTSGLRQETQYF. CDR3 DNA: TGTGCCAGCAGCTTAGCCCAATGGACTAGCGGGTTACGTCAAGAGACCCAGTACTTC. The chain joins TRBV11-2 to TRBJ2-5, with 11 nucleotides matching TRBD2. J was trimmed by 2 bases and V by 1 base; bases with no gene match: 12. CDR3 length: 19 amino acids. From germline, CDR1 is SGHAT and CDR2 FQNNGV. The full variable domain, completed using reference TRBV11-2 and TRBJ2-5, is EAGVAQSPRYKIIEKRQSVAFWCNPISGHATLYWYQQILGQGPKLLIQFQNNGVVDDSQLPKDRFSAERLKGVDSTLKIQPAKLEDSAVYLCASSLAQWTSGLRQETQYFGPGTRLLVL.

This clone was counted between two and nine times. Germline and junction disagree at one end, which may indicate a read error. V and J are TRBV11-2 and TRBJ1-3; no clear D gene. Germline lookup yields CDR1 SGHAT and CDR2 FQNNGV. The CDR3 extends over 13 amino acids. CDR3 nucleotide sequence: TGTGCCAGCAGCTTAGATAATTGGGCCTTTTTGCATTTT. Translating gives CASSLDNWAFLHF.

This rearrangement joins TRBV6-1 to TRBJ1-2; 7 bases match TRBD1. Trimming took 7 bases from V and 8 from J; bases not matched to a gene: 7. Germline-derived CDR1 and CDR2 are MNHNS and SASEGT. The length of the CDR3 is 12 residues. CDR3 amino acids: CASTLHRGGYTF. For the CDR3, the DNA is TGTGCCAGCACCCTACACAGGGGCGGCTACACCTTC.

The DNA for the CDR3 is TGCGCCAGCAGCTACGGGACAGGGCTAACCTTGGGGACTGAAGCTTTCTTT. Protein sequence: CASSYGTGLTLGTEAFF. The V and J genes are TRBV5-1 and TRBJ1-1, with 9 bases aligning to TRBD1. Germline V gene sequence: CDR1 SGHRS, CDR2 YFSETQ. The trim removed 3 bases at V and 5 bases at J, leaving 14 bases unmatched. The CDR3 sequence is 17 residues long.

The V call is TRBV18, the J call TRBJ1-5; D is uncertain. Germline values: CDR1 KGHSH, CDR2 LQKENI. The CDR3 covers 12 residues. V was shortened by 2 bases and J by 9 bases, with 8 bases between the two germline ends. The CDR3 reads CASSPVSGPQHF. CDR3 coding DNA: TGTGCCAGCTCACCAGTGTCAGGGCCCCAGCATTTT. The variable domain in full, completed from reference TRBV18 and TRBJ1-5, reads NAGVMQNPRHLVRRRGQEARLRCSPMKGHSHVYWYRQLPEEGLKFMVYLQKENIIDESGMPKERFSAEFPKEGPSILRIQQVVRGDSAAYFCASSPVSGPQHFGDGTRLSIL.

V is TRBV19 and J is TRBJ2-1; 14 positions agree with TRBD2. CDR1 LNHDA and CDR2 SQIVND come from the germline V gene (reference sequence). This CDR3 has 20 amino acids. The ends lost 5 bases at V and 7 bases at J; junction bases unmatched: 19. The CDR3 sequence: CASSLSGLAGVKGRRNEQFF. CDR3 DNA: TGTGCCAGTAGTTTATCGGGACTAGCGGGAGTAAAAGGGAGGAGGAATGAGCAGTTCTTC.

The chain combines TRBV7-9 with TRBJ1-2; 7 bases line up with TRBD1. Germline V gene sequence: CDR1 SEHNR, CDR2 FQNEAQ (reference sequence). Unmatched junction bases numbered 3, after V lost 1 base and J lost 7 bases. The length of the CDR3 is 13 residues. The CDR3 DNA follows: TGTGCCAGCAGCTTAGGCACAGGGGTTGGCTACACCTTC. It codes for CASSLGTGVGYTF. Combining the CDR3 with reference TRBV7-9 and TRBJ1-2 gives the whole variable domain DTGVSQNPRHKITKRGQNVTFRCDPISEHNRLYWYRQTLGQGPEFLTYFQNEAQLEKSRLLSDRFSAERPKGSFSTLEIQRTEQGDSAMYLCASSLGTGVGYTFGSGTRLTVV.

This chain connects TRBV7-2 to TRBJ2-7, with a weak D call TRBD2 (6 bases). The germline V gene has CDR1 SGHTA and CDR2 FQGNSA. The CDR3 totals 15 residues. V was trimmed by 2 bases and J by 1 base, leaving 12 bases between them. The chain's CDR3 is CASSLTGTGSYEQYF. The CDR3 DNA follows: TGTGCCAGCAGCTTAACCGGGACTGGGTCCTACGAGCAGTACTTC.

The genes are TRBV5-1 and TRBJ2-7; 7 nucleotides align to TRBD2. V was pared by 0 bases and J by 2 bases, with 8 bases of the junction left unmatched. This CDR3 is 16 amino acids long. The germline gives CDR1 SGHRS, CDR2 YFSETQ. The CDR3 spells CASSLAASGPPYEQYF. CDR3 DNA sequence: TGCGCCAGCAGCTTGGCCGCTAGCGGACCGCCCTACGAGCAGTACTTC. The variable domain in full, with the rest retrieved from reference TRBV5-1 and TRBJ2-7, is KAGVTQTPRYLIKTRGQQVTLSCSPISGHRSVSWYQQTPGQGLQFLFEYFSETQRNKGNFPGRFSGRQFSNSRSEMNVSTLELGDSALYLCASSLAASGPPYEQYFGPGTRLTVT.

The rearrangement uses TRBV25-1 and TRBJ1-2, with D unclear. The V gene lost 4 bases and the J gene lost 8 bases, with 14 bases spanning the gap. CDR3 size: 13 residues. Germline V gene data show CDR1 as MGHDK and CDR2 as SYGVNS. CDR3 loop: CASSAGPPGGYTF. In DNA, the CDR3 is TGTGCCAGCAGTGCCGGGCCGCCGGGGGGCTACACCTTC.

The rearrangement links TRBV19 to TRBJ2-7; 8 bases are shared with TRBD1. Per the germline V gene, CDR1 is LNHDA and CDR2 is SQIVND (reference sequence). This CDR3 has 18 residues. V shed 4 bases and J 4 bases; nucleotides not matched to a gene: 18. CDR3 in DNA: TGTGCCAGTAGTAGTGTTATGGACAGGGAGGCCCCCTTGTACGAGCAGTACTTC. It is translated as CASSSVMDREAPLYEQYF. Looking up the rest from reference TRBV19 and TRBJ2-7 gives the full variable domain: DGGITQSPKYLFRKEGQNVTLSCEQNLNHDAMYWYRQDPGQGLRLIYYSQIVNDFQKGDIAEGYSVSREKKESFPLTVTSAQKNPTAFYLCASSSVMDREAPLYEQYFGPGTRLTVT.

The chain has TRBV7-9 and TRBJ2-3, with D perhaps matching TRBD1 (5 bases). Germline V gene data show CDR1 as SEHNR and CDR2 as FQNEAQ (reference sequence). Trimming took 6 bases from V and 2 from J, leaving 15 bases between them. The CDR3 extends over 15 amino acids. For the CDR3, the DNA is TGTGCCAGCAGTTGGGGCGAGGTGGACACAGATACGCAGTATTTT. This sequence encodes CASSWGEVDTDTQYF.

J is TRBJ1-1 and V is TRBV5-1; D remains ambiguous. Trimming removed 0 bases from V and 10 bases from J, with 13 bases in between. The CDR3 spans 13 residues. The germline V gene encodes CDR1 SGHRS and CDR2 YFSETQ. In DNA, the CDR3 is TGCGCCAGCAGCTTGGGGGAGAAGGGAGGAGCTTTCTTT. This translates into CASSLGEKGGAFF.

The CDR3 DNA reads TGTGCCAGCAGTTTAATCGGGACAGCTGGGGCCAACGTCCTGACTTTC. This sequence encodes CASSLIGTAGANVLTF. The chain recombines TRBV28 with TRBJ2-6; 7 positions agree with TRBD1. This CDR3 has 16 residues. J was trimmed by 2 bases and V by 2 bases; bases with no gene match: 3. Per the germline V gene, CDR1 is MDHEN and CDR2 is SYDVKM.

The chain couples TRBV5-8 to TRBJ2-7, with a weak D call TRBD2 (6 bases). The CDR3 covers 16 residues. V was cut by 4 bases and J by 0 bases, with 17 bases left in between. From germline, CDR1 is SGHTS and CDR2 YDEGEE. CDR3 nucleotides: TGTGCCAGCAGCCCAAGGTCGGGGGTGTCCTCCTACGAGCAGTACTTC. This gives the protein CASSPRSGVSSYEQYF.

V gene TRBV25-1 combines with J gene TRBJ1-2; TRBD1 matches at 7 bases. CDR3 length: 12 residues. After removal of 7 bases from V and 8 bases from J, the junction contained 7 bases not matched to a gene. Germline assignment: CDR1 MGHDK and CDR2 SYGVNS. CDR3 DNA sequence: TGTGCCAGCAACGAGGGGGCTGGGGGCTACACCTTC. This translates into CASNEGAGGYTF.

The chain has TRBV19 and TRBJ2-7, with TRBD1 identical over 10 bases. With 5 bases clipped from V and 3 bases from J, the junction kept 7 bases outside the gene matches. The CDR3 length is 15 residues. The V gene's germline CDR1 is LNHDA and CDR2 SQIVND (reference sequence). CDR3 protein: CASSGGDRGLYEQYF. The CDR3 DNA sequence: TGTGCCAGTAGTGGGGGTGACAGGGGGCTCTACGAGCAGTACTTC.

This chain uses TRBV29-1 with TRBJ1-1, with 7 bases aligning to TRBD1. Germline assignment: CDR1 SQVTM and CDR2 ANQGSEA. V lost 2 bases and J lost 1; bases outside the gene matches: 1. This CDR3 spans 13 amino acids. This chain's CDR3 is CSVERQGNTEAFF. The CDR3 DNA is TGCAGCGTTGAACGACAGGGGAACACTGAAGCTTTCTTT.

The chain uses TRBV25-1 and TRBJ1-1; D is ambiguous. Trimming cost V 10 bases and J 1 base, with 7 bases left between them. CDR3 size: 11 residues. The germline V gene encodes CDR1 MGHDK and CDR2 SYGVNS. The CDR3 is CATSWNTEAFF. CDR3 sequence (DNA): TGTGCCACCTCCTGGAACACTGAAGCTTTCTTT.

The chain has TRBV27 and TRBJ1-6; 7 bases map to TRBD1. Germline trimming cut 4 bases from V and 12 bases from J; bases unmatched to any gene: 3. Germline values: CDR1 MNHEY, CDR2 SMNVEV (reference sequence). The CDR3 has 12 amino acids. The CDR3 sequence is CASSYHRGPLHF. CDR3 DNA: TGTGCCAGCAGTTACCACAGGGGACCCCTCCACTTT.

V is TRBV6-4 and J is TRBJ2-1; TRBD2 matches at 15 bases. J was trimmed by 1 base and V by 6 bases; bases with no gene match: 10. This CDR3 contains 19 residues. Germline V gene sequence: CDR1 MRHNA, CDR2 SNTAGT. The CDR3 nucleotides are TGTGCCAGCAGCCCCGATGGACTAGCGGGGGGGCGGTCCTACAATGAGCAGTTCTTC. Translation gives CASSPDGLAGGRSYNEQFF.

V and J are TRBV27 and TRBJ2-7; TRBD1 aligns across 9 bases. The CDR3 is made up of 15 amino acids. The germline gives CDR1 MNHEY, CDR2 SMNVEV (reference sequence). Unmatched junction bases numbered 10, after V lost 5 bases and J lost 5 bases. Here the CDR3 DNA reads TGTGCCAGCAGTGCCTGGACAGGGGTGAGGAACGAGCAGTACTTC. Translation: CASSAWTGVRNEQYF.